This T cell receptor beta chain was found in a study of metastatic and nonmetastatic thyroid tumors (dated by TCRdb to the early 2020s). For context, the study as a whole: For patients with malignant and with benign thyroid disease, the researchers compared repertoires between peripheral blood samples and tumor or nodule tissue samples.

On the study overall, not on this receptor specifically: In both blood and tumor samples, malignant tumors were reported to have significantly higher TCR beta diversity than benign nodules.

No patient had received any treatment before thyroid surgery. Using T-cell receptor beta sequencing, the researchers looked back retrospectively at clinical samples from patients, gathered between about 2012 and 2019. This clone has a count of ten or more. Its antigen has not been determined. No base-level quality is on record; no much larger clone is a single base apart. V is pared back by 6 bases and J by 1 base, with 12 bases lying between the germline termini. CDR1 and CDR2 are read off the germline V gene as WSHSY and SAAADI. The CDR3 runs 15 amino acids, cysteine and phenylalanine included. CDR3 DNA is the only sequence kept; it has 45 bases, read in frame from the first base. Library construction relied on PCR. Sequencing was performed on an Illumina HiSeq 4000. High-throughput sequencing was used to profile the TCR beta-chain CDR3 region of every patient. The paper's processing steps were these. The researchers built a classifier to tell apart papillary thyroid cancer patients with distant metastasis, based on CDR3 differences among clinicopathological groups. The Shannon index was used to measure repertoire diversity, and the Morisita-Horn index was used to measure how similar tumor and blood repertoires were. TCRdb trimmed the raw reads at Q25, called clones with MiXCR and kept productive beta chains. The V and J calls reflect TCRdb's pipeline rather than the authors' work. In this sample the table shows 20,000 to 25,000 clones, under 30% of which occur a single time. The ten top clones hold approximately 12% of the sample.

The receptor chain draws on TRBV10-2 and TRBJ2-2, with TRBD2 tentatively as D gene (6 bases match). Material for sequencing was tumor tissue. This sequence originates from a male donor with papillary thyroid cancer or a benign thyroid nodule (not recorded which). Some clones in this sample may be carry-over from other donors' samples. CDR3 region: CASREGGLNTGELFF. The DNA sequence reads TGCGCCAGCAGGGAGGGCGGGCTGAACACCGGGGAGCTGTTTTTT.